These 32 T cell receptor beta chains were all obtained from the same sample, sequenced in a study of T cell responses to AZD1222 COVID-19 vaccine. TCRdb's table, derived via immunoSEQ multiplex PCR, lists solely in-frame clones and lacks some. The sample has about 110,000 clones, roughly 86% seen once. The sample consisted of peripheral blood, taken on day 0 of MenACWY control vaccination. The receptor source for this set is an adult in good health.

The chain combines TRBV28 with TRBJ2-2; 7 bases align to TRBD1. After removal of 4 bases from V and 1 base from J, the junction contained 6 bases not matched to a gene. This CDR3 is built from 16 residues. CDR1 is MDHEN and CDR2 is SYDVKM in the germline V gene. CDR3 in DNA: TGTGCCAGCAGTTCTATTAACAGGGGGAACACCGGGGAGCTGTTTTTT. Translated: CASSSINRGNTGELFF.

This clone was counted a single time. The J gene is TRBJ1-2, the V gene TRBV15; D is uncertain. Trimming pared 4 bases from V and 5 bases from J, leaving 14 bases between. Germline CDR1 LNHNV, CDR2 YYDKDF (reference sequence). This CDR3 contains 14 residues. The CDR3 region has the DNA TGTGCCACCAGCACCGCCTCAGCGAGATATGGCTACACCTTC. Translated: CATSTASARYGYTF. Together with reference TRBV15 and TRBJ1-2, the CDR3 gives the full variable domain: DAMVIQNPRYQVTQFGKPVTLSCSQTLNHNVMYWYQQKSSQAPKLLFHYYDKDFNNEADTPDNFQSRRPNTSFCFLDIRSPGLGDTAMYLCATSTASARYGYTFGSGTRLTVV.

This chain links TRBV11-1 with TRBJ1-2; D is uncertain. Germline V CDR1 and CDR2: SGHAT, FQDESV (reference sequence). With 0 bases removed from V and 2 bases from J, the gap between germline ends came to 10 bases. This CDR3 is 15 amino acids long. The CDR3 loop is CASSLAPGNNYGYTF. CDR3 DNA: TGTGCCAGCAGCTTAGCTCCGGGAAACAACTATGGCTACACCTTC.

V is TRBV6-4 and J is TRBJ2-6, with D uncertain. The CDR3 runs 15 residues. V was shortened by 3 bases and J by 3 bases, with 9 bases between the two germline ends. Per the germline V gene, CDR1 is MRHNA and CDR2 is SNTAGT. The CDR3 region is CASSETVDGANVLTF. The DNA of the CDR3 is TGTGCCAGCAGTGAGACGGTTGATGGGGCCAACGTCCTGACTTTC.

The V call is TRBV7-8, the J call TRBJ1-3; D is ambiguous. Trimming took 1 base from V and 0 from J, leaving 10 bases between them. The CDR3 extends over 16 amino acids. Germline V CDR1 and CDR2: SGHVS, FQNEAQ. The CDR3 protein is CASSLGGSGSGNTIYF. CDR3 sequence (DNA): TGTGCCAGCAGCTTAGGCGGTTCTGGCTCTGGAAACACCATATATTTT.

The chain uses TRBV30 and TRBJ2-7, with TRBD2 identical over 9 bases. The length of the CDR3 is 13 residues. The V and J ends lost 5 bases and 3 bases, in that order; junction bases with no gene match: 5. CDR1 is GTSNPN, CDR2 SVGIG, per germline (reference sequence). The CDR3 sequence: CAWGTSGFYEQYF. The CDR3 DNA reads as TGTGCCTGGGGTACTAGCGGGTTCTACGAGCAGTACTTC.

In DNA form, the CDR3 reads TGTGCCAGCAGTTCCACAGGGCACGAGCAGTACTTC. Protein product: CASSSTGHEQYF. The chain combines TRBV28 with TRBJ2-7, with D maybe TRBD1 (6 bases). The CDR3 sequence is 12 residues long. Looked up from germline, CDR1 is MDHEN and CDR2 is SYDVKM. V lost 4 bases and J lost 5, with 9 bases in between.

This chain uses TRBV29-1 with TRBJ1-2, with TRBD1 matching 7 bases. The CDR3 spans 13 residues. The V segment lost 6 bases and the J segment 0 bases; nucleotides outside the gene matches: 4. Germline V gives CDR1 SQVTM, CDR2 ANQGSEA. This CDR3 reads CSVSTGSNYGYTF. CDR3 coding DNA: TGCAGCGTCTCGACAGGGTCTAACTATGGCTACACCTTC.

The chain couples TRBV29-1 to TRBJ1-2; tentatively, D is TRBD1 (5 bases). The CDR3 has 11 amino acids. Trimming removed 4 bases at V and 4 bases at J, with 7 bases between. The V gene's germline CDR1 is SQVTM and CDR2 ANQGSEA. The CDR3 DNA is TGCAGCGTTGCAGGGACCTATGGCTACACCTTC. As protein: CSVAGTYGYTF.

The V gene is TRBV27, the J gene TRBJ2-2; D call uncertain. This CDR3 spans 14 amino acids. In germline, CDR1 is MNHEY, CDR2 SMNVEV (reference sequence). V was pared by 5 bases and J by 2 bases, with 9 bases between. The CDR3 DNA follows: TGTGCCAGCAGTACCATACCCAACACCGGGGAGCTGTTTTTT. Amino acid sequence: CASSTIPNTGELFF.

CDR3 sequence reads: CASRGAGLSYEQYF. CDR3 nucleotide sequence: TGTGCCAGCAGGGGGGCCGGGTTATCCTACGAGCAGTACTTC. J is TRBJ2-7 and V is TRBV6-6, with D tentatively TRBD1 (6 bases). The CDR3 runs to 14 residues. V lost 6 bases and J lost 1, with 13 bases in between. Per germline, CDR1 MNHNY and CDR2 SVGAGI (reference sequence).

The chain couples TRBV30 to TRBJ2-7; D remains unclear. This CDR3 comprises 11 residues. CDR1 is GTSNPN and CDR2 is SVGIG in the germline V gene (reference sequence). V lost 1 base to trimming and J lost 3 bases, with 4 bases between them. CDR3 protein: CAWSGHYEQYF. The CDR3 DNA sequence: TGTGCCTGGAGTGGACACTACGAGCAGTACTTC.

The chain links TRBV4-1 to TRBJ2-4, with 9 bases that match TRBD2. The CDR3 consists of 14 residues. Germline V gene lookup returns CDR1 MGHRA and CDR2 YSYEKL. J gave up 14 bases and V 4 bases, and 12 bases lay outside the gene matches. The CDR3 DNA sequence: TGCGCCAGCAGCCCCGAACCGAGGGGACTAGCTAAGTACTTC. As protein: CASSPEPRGLAKYF.

In this sample, this clone turned up once. The chain uses TRBV27 and TRBJ2-1, with TRBD2 identical over 15 bases. The V gene end was trimmed by 2 bases and the J gene end by 2 bases; junction bases not matched to a gene: 10. The CDR3 has 20 amino acids. In germline, CDR1 is MNHEY, CDR2 SMNVEV (reference sequence). CDR3 nucleotide sequence: TGTGCCAGCAGTTTAATCCCCGGACTAGCGGGAGGGCCGGCCTACAATGAGCAGTTCTTC. Amino acids: CASSLIPGLAGGPAYNEQFF.

The CDR3 loop reads CASSFTGEGAKGNQPQHF. CDR3 sequence (DNA): TGTGCCAGCAGCTTTACAGGGGAAGGGGCCAAGGGGAATCAGCCCCAGCATTTT. The chain uses TRBV3-1 (or the pseudogene TRBV3-2) and TRBJ1-5; 7 bases match TRBD1. CDR3 length: 18 residues. The germline gives CDR1 LGHDT, CDR2 YNNKEL (reference sequence). V lost 5 bases and J lost 4; bases outside the gene matches: 17.

The rearrangement links TRBV27 to TRBJ1-4; TRBD1 matches at 7 bases. Germline lookup yields CDR1 MNHEY and CDR2 SMNVEV (reference sequence). V lost 6 bases, J lost 7 bases, and 14 bases stayed unmatched. The CDR3 is 16 amino acids. CDR3 DNA: TGTGCCAGCAGGCAAAGGGGGGGACAGTACAGTGAAAAACTGTTTTTT. Translating gives CASRQRGGQYSEKLFF.

This CDR3 reads CASSGGIQETQYF. In nucleotides, the CDR3 is TGTGCCAGTAGTGGGGGGATACAAGAGACCCAGTACTTC. The J gene is TRBJ2-5, the V gene TRBV19, with a weak D call TRBD2 (6 bases). The germline gives CDR1 LNHDA, CDR2 SQIVND (reference sequence). Trimming stripped 5 bases from V and 2 bases from J, with 9 bases between. The CDR3 has 13 amino acids.

V and J are TRBV28 and TRBJ1-2, with a weak D call TRBD1 (6 bases). The V gene's germline CDR1 is MDHEN and CDR2 SYDVKM. This CDR3 comprises 13 residues. Deletions cut 8 bases from V and 8 bases from J, with 18 bases between. The CDR3 reads CASGRTGLAGYTF. The CDR3 coding sequence is TGTGCCAGCGGGAGAACAGGGTTGGCGGGCTACACCTTC.

V gene TRBV4-3 combines with J gene TRBJ1-3; 8 nucleotides match TRBD1. CDR3 size: 16 residues. CDR1 is LGHNA and CDR2 is YSLEER in the germline V gene. The trim removed 1 base at V and 1 base at J, leaving 3 bases unmatched. The CDR3 here is CASSQARTGSGNTIYF. CDR3 in DNA: TGCGCCAGCAGCCAAGCGAGGACAGGGTCTGGAAACACCATATATTTT.

The chain is built from TRBV29-1 and TRBJ1-2; TRBD1 might be the D (6 bases). Germline V lookup: CDR1 SQVTM, CDR2 ANQGSEA. The CDR3 is made up of 13 amino acids. V lost 7 bases, J lost 8 bases, and 20 bases lay in between. The CDR3 reads CSGGVGAEGGYTF. CDR3 nucleotides: TGCAGCGGCGGTGTGGGGGCGGAGGGGGGCTACACCTTC.

CDR3 residues: CASSREDRAAGELFF. CDR3 bases: TGTGCCAGCAGCAGAGAGGACAGGGCTGCCGGGGAGCTGTTTTTT. The chain has TRBV21-1 and TRBJ2-2; no DNA check was done on the table's D call, TRBD1. TRBV21-1 counts as a pseudogene. The CDR3 totals 15 residues.

This clone was observed a handful of times. The chain links TRBV12-3 or TRBV12-4 to TRBJ1-2; no clear D gene. The ends were cut back, 1 base at V and 8 bases at J, with 11 bases in the middle. The CDR3 is 13 residues long. The CDR3 bases are TGTGCCAGCAGTTTAGAAGGGAATGTCGGCTACACCTTC. It is translated as CASSLEGNVGYTF.

A single count supports this clone. The gene calls are TRBV19 and TRBJ1-5; possible D gene TRBD1, 6 bases. V was cut by 0 bases and J by 4 bases, with 16 bases left in between. The length of the CDR3 is 17 residues. Germline V gene sequence: CDR1 LNHDA, CDR2 SQIVND (reference sequence). CDR3 region: CASSIDPRNQGNQPQHF. The CDR3, as DNA: TGTGCCAGTAGTATAGACCCCCGAAATCAGGGGAATCAGCCCCAGCATTTT.

The rearrangement joins TRBV27 to TRBJ1-3; 10 bases line up with TRBD1. CDR1 MNHEY and CDR2 SMNVEV come from the germline V gene (reference sequence). This CDR3 has 13 amino acids. With V trimmed by 7 bases and J by 8 bases, 5 bases remained unmatched. The CDR3 DNA follows: TGTGCCAGCACTCGGACAGGGGGGGACACCATATATTTT. Protein sequence: CASTRTGGDTIYF.

This clone was seen once. The chain is built from TRBV30 and TRBJ2-7; D is unresolved. Germline V CDR1 and CDR2: GTSNPN, SVGIG (reference sequence). V was shortened by 7 bases and J by 4 bases, with 17 bases between the two germline ends. The length of the CDR3 is 13 residues. CDR3 region: CASERPFPYEQYF. DNA of the CDR3: TGTGCCTCCGAGAGGCCCTTCCCTTACGAGCAGTACTTC.

The chain carries TRBV5-5 and TRBJ2-1; D is perhaps TRBD1 (5 bases). There are 18 residues in the CDR3. Trimming took off 4 bases at V and 5 bases at J, with 25 bases between the two ends. CDR1 SGHKS and CDR2 YYEKEE come from the germline V gene (reference sequence). This CDR3 reads CASSTPLGPSRSDNEQFF. The CDR3 coding sequence is TGTGCCAGCAGCACACCCTTGGGGCCCTCCAGATCAGACAATGAGCAGTTCTTC.

CDR3 nucleotide sequence: TGTGCCAGCAGTGAAGGGCGGGAGGGCCGTACAAGGGCCACAGATACGCAGTATTTT. Protein sequence: CASSEGREGRTRATDTQYF. The chain has TRBV6-1 and TRBJ2-3, with 9 bases identical to TRBD2. Unmatched junction bases numbered 13, after V lost 1 base and J lost 2 bases. The CDR3 is made up of 19 amino acids. CDR1 and CDR2 (germline): MNHNS, SASEGT.

The rearrangement joins TRBV12-3 or TRBV12-4 to TRBJ1-4; D might be TRBD1 (5 bases). The CDR3 totals 13 residues. The V gene lost 3 bases and the J gene lost 6 bases, with 8 bases spanning the gap. The CDR3 DNA reads as TGTGCCAGCAGTTTGGGGGTTTATGAAAAACTGTTTTTT. It is translated as CASSLGVYEKLFF.

The chain has TRBV29-1 and TRBJ2-1; TRBD2 is a possible D gene (6 bases). Germline V gene data show CDR1 as SQVTM and CDR2 as ANQGSEA. This CDR3 comprises 14 residues. V shed 7 bases and J shed 0 bases, with 13 bases lying between them. CDR3 region: CSAIRGSSYNEQFF. In nucleotides, the CDR3 is TGCAGCGCAATCCGGGGGAGCTCCTACAATGAGCAGTTCTTC.

The genes are TRBV19 and TRBJ1-5; a weak D match, TRBD1 (5 bases). This CDR3 is built from 15 residues. V was shortened by 4 bases and J by 5 bases, with 15 bases between the two germline ends. Germline CDR1 and CDR2: LNHDA and SQIVND (reference sequence). The CDR3 loop is CASSTGRGSHQPQHF. DNA of the CDR3: TGTGCCAGTAGTACGGGTCGGGGGTCGCATCAGCCCCAGCATTTT.

In its sample, this clone was seen once. The genes are TRBV7-6 and TRBJ1-1, with D unresolved. Trimming left V 1 base short and J 5 bases short, with 14 bases between. CDR3 length: 15 amino acids. Germline V CDR1 and CDR2: SGHVS, FNYEAQ. CDR3 sequence: CASSLEIGFGTEAFF. Here the CDR3 DNA reads TGTGCCAGCAGCTTAGAAATAGGTTTTGGAACTGAAGCTTTCTTT.

V usage is TRBV6-2 or TRBV6-3 and J usage is TRBJ1-5; possible D gene TRBD1, 6 bases. The ends were cut back, 7 bases at V and 4 bases at J, with 20 bases in the middle. CDR3 length: 16 residues. CDR1 is MNHEY, CDR2 SVGEGT, per germline. CDR3 protein: CASTPRGRGWNQPQHF. The DNA for the CDR3 is TGTGCCAGCACCCCTAGGGGCAGGGGATGGAATCAGCCCCAGCATTTT.